The present entry profiles one T cell receptor (beta chain) with its context. This record belongs to a study of blood T cell repertoires in COVID-19. Overall study: Both acute and convalescent COVID-19 samples were obtained from the United States, Italy and Spain. T cells, B-cell-depleted T cells, or PBMCs provided the cDNA or gDNA that served as material.

How the authors handled the data: How many nucleated cells were present was estimated from reference gene primer amplification. Repertoires were generated with immunoSEQ multiplex PCR, while TCRdb's copy carries only in-frame clones and drops some. V, J and clone size derive from that table, while D and trimming were established from the DNA sequence. This table has some 50,000 clones, around 84% appearing once. V lost 0 bases to trimming and J lost 5 bases, with 6 bases between them. This CDR3 region has 14 residues. Germline-derived CDR1 and CDR2 are SGDLS and YYNGEE. Sequencing was performed on peripheral blood. The sequence was obtained from a man in his fifties with active COVID-19. The chain carries TRBV9 and TRBJ1-6; D is unclear. The chain's CDR3 is CASSVAKHNSPLHF. The DNA for the CDR3 is TGTGCCAGCAGCGTAGCTAAGCATAATTCACCCCTCCACTTT.